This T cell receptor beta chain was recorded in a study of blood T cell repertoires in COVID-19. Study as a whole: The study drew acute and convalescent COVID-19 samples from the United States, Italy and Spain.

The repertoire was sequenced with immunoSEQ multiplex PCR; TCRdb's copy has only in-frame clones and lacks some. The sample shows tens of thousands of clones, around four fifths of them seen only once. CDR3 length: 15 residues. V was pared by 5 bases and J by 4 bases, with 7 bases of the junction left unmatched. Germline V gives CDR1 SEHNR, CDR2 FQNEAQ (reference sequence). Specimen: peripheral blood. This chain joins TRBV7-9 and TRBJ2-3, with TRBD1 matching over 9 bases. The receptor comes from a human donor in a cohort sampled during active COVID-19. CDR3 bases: TGTGCCAGCAGCCTCGGACAGGGGCCCGCAGATACGCAGTATTTT. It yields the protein CASSLGQGPADTQYF.